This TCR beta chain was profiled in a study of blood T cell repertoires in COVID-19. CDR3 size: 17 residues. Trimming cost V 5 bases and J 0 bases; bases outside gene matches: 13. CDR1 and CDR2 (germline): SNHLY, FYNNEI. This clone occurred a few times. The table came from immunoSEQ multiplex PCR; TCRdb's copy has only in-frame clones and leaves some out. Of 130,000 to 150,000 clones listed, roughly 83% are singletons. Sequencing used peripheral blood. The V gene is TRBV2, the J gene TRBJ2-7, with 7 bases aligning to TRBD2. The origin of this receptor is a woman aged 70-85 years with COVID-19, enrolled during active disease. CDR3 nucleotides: TGTGCCAGCAGTCCCCTGTTATGGGGGGGGGACTCCTACGAGCAGTACTTC. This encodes CASSPLLWGGDSYEQYF.